This TCR beta chain derives from a study of CD8 T cells in Susac syndrome. An input of about 0.5 to 1 ug of RNA was subjected to reverse transcription using random hexamers. TCRdb re-called the immunoSEQ multiplex PCR reads with MiXCR, one entry per CDR3 protein. The sample lists about 280,000 distinct CDR3 sequences; roughly 81% were seen once. This sequence originates from a human donor with multiple sclerosis. The specimen sequenced was CD8+ T cells from PBMCs.

CDR3 protein: CASSFGQRLDVEQYF. In DNA form, the CDR3 reads TGTGCCAGCAGTTTCGGACAGCGGCTCGACGTCGAGCAGTACTTC. The chain joins TRBV12-3 or TRBV12-4 to TRBJ2-7; a possible D gene is TRBD1 (6 bases). Trimming cost V 3 bases and J 6 bases, with 18 bases left between them. The CDR3 is made up of 15 amino acids.